Listed here are 32 T cell receptor beta chains from one sample, sequenced in a study of beta chain features in type 1 diabetes. Overall study results and limits: For Type 1 diabetes patients, all four CD4+ subsets carried TCRB CDR3s that were moderately but significantly shorter.

Which antigens these TCRs recognize remains unknown. Expressed TCRB transcripts were sequenced because the isolated RNA had all been reverse transcribed beforehand. Libraries were prepared by immunoSEQ multiplex PCR; TCRdb keeps only in-frame clonotypes and omits some of them. This sample has about 160,000 clones, with 7.5% to 9.5% found just once. Sequenced material: central memory CD4+ T cells from blood. The receptors shown here come from a woman aged 18-29 years with type 1 diabetes.

Only a few counts were recorded for this clone. The CDR3 bases are TGCGCCAGCAGCGCTCAAGCGGGGAGACCAGATACGCAGTATTTT. Its protein product is CASSAQAGRPDTQYF. The rearrangement links TRBV4-3 to TRBJ2-3; 7 bases are a match to TRBD2. After removal of 5 bases from V and 4 bases from J, the junction contained 9 bases not matched to a gene. The CDR3 runs to 15 residues. The germline CDR1 and CDR2 sequences are LGHNA and YSLEER.

This clone was observed a handful of times. The rearrangement uses TRBV5-4 and TRBJ2-7, with 7 bases fitting TRBD1. The CDR3 sequence is 15 residues long. Trimming took 0 bases from V and 0 from J; bases not matched to a gene: 3. The germline CDR1 and CDR2 sequences are SGHNT and YYREEE (reference sequence). The CDR3 bases are TGTGCCAGCAGCTTGGATCCAGGGGGCTCCTACGAGCAGTACTTC. It codes for CASSLDPGGSYEQYF.

This clone was seen a handful of times. V is TRBV6-1 and J is TRBJ1-2; unclear D gene. Germline assignment: CDR1 MNHNS and CDR2 SASEGT. V shed 9 bases and J shed 7 bases, with 18 bases lying between them. This CDR3 is 13 amino acids long. The chain's CDR3 is CARKEGRVGGYTF. The CDR3 DNA reads TGTGCCAGGAAGGAAGGGAGGGTGGGTGGCTACACCTTC.

The V call is TRBV11-2, the J call TRBJ2-1; TRBD2 might be the D (6 bases). The germline V and J ends were trimmed by 5 bases and 5 bases, with 16 bases remaining between them. The CDR3 loop spans 15 amino acids. From germline, CDR1 is SGHAT and CDR2 FQNNGV. CDR3 nucleotides: TGTGCCAGCAGCCAAGGGCGGGGTGGCCACAATGAGCAGTTCTTC. It encodes CASSQGRGGHNEQFF.

The chain carries TRBV6-6 and TRBJ2-7; 7 nucleotides agree with TRBD1. The CDR3 sequence is 12 residues long. The ends lost 5 bases at V and 5 bases at J; junction bases unmatched: 3. The germline V gene encodes CDR1 MNHNY and CDR2 SVGAGI (reference sequence). CDR3 loop: CASSTTGNEQYF. The CDR3 DNA follows: TGTGCCAGCAGTACGACAGGGAACGAGCAGTACTTC.

The chain uses TRBV11-2 and TRBJ2-1, with 11 bases matching TRBD2. CDR3 length equals 14 residues. Trimming took 1 base from V and 12 from J; bases not matched to a gene: 5. Germline V gene lookup returns CDR1 SGHAT and CDR2 FQNNGV. In nucleotides, the CDR3 is TGTGCCAGCAGCTTAGGAGTTCTAGCGGGGGGGCAGTTCTTC. It is translated as CASSLGVLAGGQFF.

The chain has TRBV6-1 and TRBJ2-7, with D possibly matching TRBD2 (5 bases). Trimming left V 7 bases short and J 1 base short, with 11 bases between. Germline assignment: CDR1 MNHNS and CDR2 SASEGT. The CDR3 is 13 amino acids. CDR3 bases: TGTGCCAGCAATGTGAGGACTTCCTACGAGCAGTACTTC. Its protein is CASNVRTSYEQYF.

The table lists this clone with a few counts. The chain has TRBV29-1 and TRBJ2-7, with a possible D match to TRBD2 (6 bases). Germline loops: CDR1 SQVTM, CDR2 ANQGSEA. There are 19 residues in the CDR3. V gave up 6 bases and J gave up 0 bases, with 30 bases separating them. This chain's CDR3 is CSVRREKHGEGSISYEQYF. The CDR3 DNA is TGCAGCGTCAGGCGGGAAAAGCACGGGGAAGGCTCCATCTCCTACGAGCAGTACTTC.

This clone was seen more than once but under ten times. The J gene is TRBJ2-1, the V gene TRBV5-4; D may be TRBD2 (5 bases). The germline gives CDR1 SGHNT, CDR2 YYREEE (reference sequence). Trimming removed 3 bases from V and 2 bases from J, with 12 bases in between. CDR3 length: 15 residues. CDR3 DNA: TGTGCCAGCAGCTGGCCGGGAACGACCTACAATGAGCAGTTCTTC. Protein sequence: CASSWPGTTYNEQFF.

Turning to this clone: Other nucleotide sequences in the sample specify the same CDR3. The V and J genes are TRBV7-9 and TRBJ1-2; 7 bases line up with TRBD1. V lost 4 bases, J lost 2 bases, and 1 base stayed unmatched. Germline assignment: CDR1 SEHNR and CDR2 FQNEAQ (reference sequence). CDR3 length: 13 amino acids. Here the CDR3 DNA reads TGTGCCAGCAGCTCGGGACAGAACTATGGCTACACCTTC. Amino acids: CASSSGQNYGYTF.

This clone appeared many times. This rearrangement joins TRBV20-1 to TRBJ2-1; no definite D call. Looked up from germline, CDR1 is DFQATT and CDR2 is SNEGSKA (reference sequence). The V end lost 3 bases, the J end lost 8 bases, and 8 bases lay between the germline ends. The CDR3 loop spans 11 amino acids. CDR3 in amino acids: CSARALYEQFF. The CDR3 DNA reads TGCAGTGCTAGGGCCCTTTATGAGCAGTTCTTC.

The chain recombines TRBV5-6 with TRBJ2-3; the match to TRBD2 covers 8 bases. V was pared by 2 bases and J by 6 bases, with 14 bases of the junction left unmatched. The V gene's germline CDR1 is SGHDT and CDR2 YYEEEE. This CDR3 has 17 residues. The CDR3 DNA sequence: TGTGCCAGCAGCTTTGGGACGAGCGGGGGCTCCCGGGATACGCAGTATTTT. Protein: CASSFGTSGGSRDTQYF.

In its sample, this clone was seen a few times. V and J are TRBV14 and TRBJ2-7, with TRBD1 matching 7 bases. Losses at the gene ends were 4 bases for V and 6 bases for J; bases not matched to a gene: 12. Germline CDR1 reads SGHDN; CDR2 reads FVKESK. The CDR3 totals 15 residues. The CDR3 sequence: CASSRIGTELSEQYF. CDR3 DNA: TGTGCCAGCAGCCGCATCGGGACAGAGCTCTCCGAGCAGTACTTC.

V is TRBV15 and J is TRBJ2-5, with D tentatively TRBD1 (5 bases). Germline V lookup: CDR1 LNHNV, CDR2 YYDKDF (reference sequence). The CDR3 contains 15 residues. V lost 0 bases and J 5 bases, leaving 13 bases between the germline ends. The CDR3 DNA reads TGTGCCACCAGCAGAGATGTAGGGGTTGGGGAGACCCAGTACTTC. The encoded protein is CATSRDVGVGETQYF.

The rearrangement joins TRBV4-3 to TRBJ1-1; D perhaps matches TRBD1 (6 bases). The CDR3 covers 14 residues. Germline V gives CDR1 LGHNA, CDR2 YSLEER. V gave up 4 bases and J gave up 0 bases, with 9 bases separating them. The CDR3 region has the DNA TGCGCCAGCAGCCCCACAGGGATGAACACTGAAGCTTTCTTT. Its translation is CASSPTGMNTEAFF.

The sample holds a few counts of this clone. Other nucleotide sequences in the sample specify the same CDR3. In DNA form, the CDR3 reads TGTGCCAGCAGCGGAGGACAGATGAACACTGAAGCTTTCTTT. Translating gives CASSGGQMNTEAFF. The chain combines TRBV9 with TRBJ1-1; TRBD1 might be the D (6 bases). Looked up from germline, CDR1 is SGDLS and CDR2 is YYNGEE. With 3 bases removed from V and 0 bases from J, the gap between germline ends came to 9 bases. The CDR3 is 14 amino acids.

This clone was detected only a few times. The chain has TRBV6-4 and TRBJ1-1; tentatively, D is TRBD1 (5 bases). Germline V gene data show CDR1 as MRHNA and CDR2 as SNTAGT. V gave up 6 bases and J gave up 7 bases, with 15 bases separating them. The CDR3 totals 13 residues. CDR3 bases: TGTGCCAGCAGCGCGGCTCCAGGGTTTGAAGCTTTCTTT. Translation: CASSAAPGFEAFF.

This clone appeared a few times. The gene calls are TRBV2 and TRBJ2-5, with D possibly being TRBD1 (5 bases). The ends were cut back, 3 bases at V and 5 bases at J, with 7 bases in the middle. Germline lookup yields CDR1 SNHLY and CDR2 FYNNEI. This CDR3 has 12 residues. CDR3 DNA sequence: TGTGCCAGCAGTGAGGGGCGGGAGACCCAGTACTTC. Translating gives CASSEGRETQYF.

This clone occurred a few times. CDR3 in DNA: TGTGCCAGCAGCCCGCCCAGCGCGCCCCAGCATTTT. It translates to CASSPPSAPQHF. This chain connects TRBV7-2 to TRBJ1-5; D is ambiguous. This CDR3 has 12 amino acids. Trimming took off 5 bases at V and 9 bases at J, with 11 bases between the two ends. CDR1 SGHTA and CDR2 FQGNSA come from the germline V gene.

This clone was counted only a few times. The V call is TRBV25-1, the J call TRBJ2-7; 7 nucleotides agree with TRBD2. Trimming removed 7 bases from V and 2 bases from J; junction bases left unmatched: 2. This CDR3 contains 12 residues. Germline CDR1 is MGHDK and CDR2 is SYGVNS. CDR3 in DNA: TGTGCCAGCAAGCGGGAAACCTACGAGCAGTACTTC. Translation: CASKRETYEQYF.

The chain joins TRBV5-4 to TRBJ2-7; tentative D call: TRBD2 (5 bases). V was clipped by 1 base and J by 7 bases, with 18 bases between them. This CDR3 contains 15 residues. Germline V gene data show CDR1 as SGHNT and CDR2 as YYREEE (reference sequence). CDR3 in DNA: TGTGCCAGCAGCTTGACCCAATTCGGGTCGGGGGAGCAGTACTTC. Encoded protein: CASSLTQFGSGEQYF.

With respect to this clone: Other DNA sequences in the sample encode the same CDR3. The chain has TRBV7-2 and TRBJ2-5; 10 nucleotides match TRBD2. Germline CDR1 and CDR2: SGHTA and FQGNSA. The V and J ends lost 4 bases and 4 bases, in that order; junction bases with no gene match: 9. This CDR3 region has 16 residues. The CDR3 sequence: CASSYQAGGPGETQYF. The CDR3 coding sequence is TGTGCCAGCAGCTATCAAGCGGGGGGGCCGGGAGAGACCCAGTACTTC.

The rearrangement joins TRBV5-6 to TRBJ2-1; 10 bases map to TRBD2. This CDR3 region has 15 residues. The V segment lost 2 bases and the J segment 4 bases; nucleotides outside the gene matches: 3. The V gene's germline CDR1 is SGHDT and CDR2 YYEEEE. CDR3 nucleotides: TGTGCCAGCAGCTTTAGCGGGGGGACATACAATGAGCAGTTCTTC. It is translated as CASSFSGGTYNEQFF.

Only a few counts were recorded for this clone. This sequence joins TRBV4-1 and TRBJ1-5; a weak D match, TRBD1 (6 bases). Germline CDR1 reads MGHRA; CDR2 reads YSYEKL. Trimming stripped 0 bases from V and 3 bases from J, with 12 bases between. This CDR3 is built from 16 residues. CDR3 sequence reads: CASSQDVGQTNQPQHF. The CDR3 nucleotides are TGCGCCAGCAGCCAAGATGTAGGACAGACCAATCAGCCCCAGCATTTT.

The chain carries TRBV7-8 and TRBJ2-1; TRBD2 is a possible D gene (5 bases). The V end lost 6 bases, the J end lost 0 bases, and 6 bases lay between the germline ends. CDR1 and CDR2 from the germline V gene are SGHVS and FQNEAQ. CDR3 length: 13 amino acids. CDR3 bases: TGTGCCAGCAGGGGAGCCTCCTACAATGAGCAGTTCTTC. Translated: CASRGASYNEQFF. The full variable domain, with the rest looked up from reference TRBV7-8 and TRBJ2-1, is GAGVSQSPRYKVAKRGQDVALRCDPISGHVSLFWYQQALGQGPEFLTYFQNEAQLDKSGLPSDRFFAERPEGSVSTLKIQRTQQEDSAVYLCASRGASYNEQFFGPGTRLTVL.

The rearrangement uses TRBV6-6 and TRBJ2-1; possible D gene TRBD2, 5 bases. CDR3 length equals 15 residues. The germline CDR1 and CDR2 sequences are MNHNY and SVGAGI (reference sequence). With 4 bases removed from V and 5 bases from J, the gap between germline ends came to 15 bases. The CDR3 region has the DNA TGTGCCAGCAGTTCGCGGCTAGCAGAGCACAATGAGCAGTTCTTC. Its protein product is CASSSRLAEHNEQFF.

The rearrangement joins TRBV27 to TRBJ1-5; possibly TRBD1 for D (5 bases). This CDR3 contains 15 residues. V was cut by 2 bases and J by 3 bases, with 11 bases left in between. Germline values: CDR1 MNHEY, CDR2 SMNVEV (reference sequence). In DNA, the CDR3 is TGTGCCAGCAGTTTACAGGGTCTCTACAATCAGCCCCAGCATTTT. Translated: CASSLQGLYNQPQHF.

V and J are TRBV19 and TRBJ2-2; possible D gene TRBD1, 6 bases. The CDR3 loop spans 13 amino acids. CDR1 and CDR2 (germline): LNHDA, SQIVND (reference sequence). V dropped 5 bases and J dropped 7 bases, with 11 bases sitting between them. The CDR3 loop is CASSVQGFGELFF. DNA for the CDR3: TGTGCCAGTAGTGTACAGGGCTTCGGGGAGCTGTTTTTT. The full variable domain, its missing parts supplied by reference TRBV19 and TRBJ2-2, is DGGITQSPKYLFRKEGQNVTLSCEQNLNHDAMYWYRQDPGQGLRLIYYSQIVNDFQKGDIAEGYSVSREKKESFPLTVTSAQKNPTAFYLCASSVQGFGELFFGEGSRLTVL.

This clone has a handful of counts. The chain carries TRBV7-9 and TRBJ2-4; D might be TRBD2 (7 bases). This CDR3 is 12 amino acids long. CDR1 and CDR2 (germline): SEHNR, FQNEAQ (reference sequence). The V and J ends lost 5 bases and 7 bases respectively, with 9 bases between them. CDR3 sequence reads: CASSEGGNIQYF. CDR3 bases: TGTGCCAGCAGCGAGGGGGGGAACATTCAGTACTTC. Together with reference TRBV7-9 and TRBJ2-4, the CDR3 gives the full variable domain: DTGVSQNPRHKITKRGQNVTFRCDPISEHNRLYWYRQTLGQGPEFLTYFQNEAQLEKSRLLSDRFSAERPKGSFSTLEIQRTEQGDSAMYLCASSEGGNIQYFGAGTRLSVL.

The chain has TRBV4-3 and TRBJ2-7, with 7 positions matching TRBD1. The CDR3 is made up of 19 amino acids. In germline, CDR1 is LGHNA, CDR2 YSLEER. The trim removed 0 bases at V and 1 base at J, leaving 15 bases unmatched. The CDR3 DNA is TGCGCCAGCAGCCAAGATTGGGGCGGAAGGACAGGACCTTCCTACGAGCAGTACTTC. Amino acid sequence: CASSQDWGGRTGPSYEQYF.

This clone has only a few counts. The chain links TRBV6-5 to TRBJ1-2; 8 bases match TRBD1. Trimming at V came to 6 bases and at J to 3 bases, leaving 3 bases not matched to a gene. Germline V gives CDR1 MNHEY, CDR2 SVGAGI. The CDR3 has 13 residues. In nucleotides, the CDR3 is TGTGCCAGCAGGTTACAGGGGGACTATGGCTACACCTTC. Protein product: CASRLQGDYGYTF.

The V gene is TRBV2, the J gene TRBJ2-7, with TRBD2 matching over 10 bases. This CDR3 is built from 15 residues. Germline V gene sequence: CDR1 SNHLY, CDR2 FYNNEI. V lost 3 bases to trimming and J lost 6 bases; unmatched junction nucleotides: 8. In nucleotides, the CDR3 is TGTGCCAGCAGTGACGCCACTAGCGGGAAGACCGAGCAGTACTTC. Translated, it gives CASSDATSGKTEQYF.